The 21 T cell receptor beta chains below all came from one sample that was sequenced in a study of cytomegalovirus exposure and HLA in healthy donors. The PCR contained 60 Vbeta and 13 Jbeta primers. Produced via immunoSEQ multiplex PCR; TCRdb's table is partial and in-frame only. The sample has fewer than 200,000 clones, 8.5% to 10% seen once. Sequenced material: PBMCs. The receptors were sampled from a woman aged 25-40 years in good health and CMV-seropositive.

This clone appeared a few times. J is TRBJ2-3 and V is TRBV7-6; 8 bases align to TRBD2. The CDR3 is 18 residues long. Germline V gives CDR1 SGHVS, CDR2 FNYEAQ. The J segment lost 3 bases and the V segment lost 3 bases, leaving 14 bases of the junction unmatched. CDR3 sequence: CASSLAAGGGFGTDTQYF. The CDR3 DNA reads as TGTGCCAGCAGCTTGGCGGCGGGAGGTGGATTCGGAACAGATACGCAGTATTTT.

The chain is built from TRBV6-7 and TRBJ2-7, with D perhaps TRBD2 (5 bases). TRBV6-7 belongs to the ORF category, with a function that is uncertain. V gave up 2 bases and J gave up 2 bases, with 16 bases separating them. This CDR3 is 16 amino acids long. This chain's CDR3 is CASSYTFPGYPYEQYF. In DNA, the CDR3 is TGTGCCAGCAGTTACACCTTTCCGGGATACCCCTACGAGCAGTACTTC.

The chain combines TRBV19 with TRBJ1-5; D perhaps matches TRBD1 (5 bases). Trimming took 3 bases from V and 6 from J, leaving 15 bases between them. The CDR3 covers 15 residues. Germline loops: CDR1 LNHDA, CDR2 SQIVND (reference sequence). Written as DNA, the CDR3 is TGTGCCAGTAGTATGGACGGGGGGAGGAGTCAGCCCCAGCATTTT. It specifies CASSMDGGRSQPQHF.

This chain uses TRBV6-4 with TRBJ2-5, with 10 nucleotides matching TRBD2. V was clipped by 11 bases and J by 4 bases; unmatched bases: 16. Germline CDR1 is MRHNA and CDR2 is SNTAGT. This CDR3 has 16 residues. The DNA for the CDR3 is TGTGCCGGAACTAGCGGGGCAGGGGCCAGGCGAGAGACCCAGTACTTC. This translates into CAGTSGAGARRETQYF.

The chain carries TRBV5-1 and TRBJ2-5; D gene ambiguous. Trimming left V 1 base short and J 4 bases short, with 8 bases between. The V gene's germline CDR1 is SGHRS and CDR2 YFSETQ. This CDR3 contains 13 residues. CDR3 nucleotides: TGCGCCAGCAGCTTGATGCAGCGAGAGACCCAGTACTTC. This sequence encodes CASSLMQRETQYF.

The CDR3 sequence: CASSDGTSGRVRFF. The CDR3, as DNA: TGTGCCAGCAGTGACGGGACTAGCGGGAGAGTTCGGTTCTTC. The chain couples TRBV2 to TRBJ2-1, with 14 nucleotides matching TRBD2. CDR1 and CDR2 from the germline V gene are SNHLY and FYNNEI. V dropped 3 bases and J dropped 15; count of bases not matched to a gene: 7. This CDR3 region has 14 residues.

The V and J genes are TRBV4-1 and TRBJ1-2, with D possibly being TRBD1 (5 bases). Trimming pared 0 bases from V and 13 bases from J, leaving 9 bases between. Germline loops: CDR1 MGHRA, CDR2 YSYEKL. The CDR3 has 11 residues. The CDR3 region is CASSQDQGPTF. The DNA for the CDR3 is TGCGCCAGCAGCCAAGACCAGGGCCCCACCTTC.

The sample holds many counts of this clone. The chain uses TRBV27 and TRBJ2-5; 7 bases agree with TRBD1. This CDR3 is built from 14 residues. V lost 7 bases and J lost 5; bases outside the gene matches: 10. The germline CDR1 and CDR2 sequences are MNHEY and SMNVEV (reference sequence). CDR3 in amino acids: CASTVYRGGETQYF. CDR3 in DNA: TGTGCCAGCACCGTCTACAGGGGCGGGGAGACCCAGTACTTC.

The gene calls are TRBV7-2 and TRBJ2-7; D is possibly TRBD2 (6 bases). The CDR3 contains 14 residues. The V gene lost 3 bases and the J gene lost 2 bases, with 11 bases spanning the gap. Looked up from germline, CDR1 is SGHTA and CDR2 is FQGNSA. The CDR3 coding sequence is TGTGCCAGCAGCTTCCGGGAGACCACCTACGAGCAGTACTTC. Translating gives CASSFRETTYEQYF.

The rearrangement joins TRBV2 to TRBJ1-5; TRBD1 aligns across 7 bases. The CDR3 extends over 14 amino acids. Trimming took 5 bases from V and 1 from J; bases not matched to a gene: 2. Germline-derived CDR1 and CDR2 are SNHLY and FYNNEI. In nucleotides, the CDR3 is TGTGCCAGCAGTTCGGACAGGAGCAATCAGCCCCAGCATTTT. Translation gives CASSSDRSNQPQHF.

This clone was found a few times. This chain uses TRBV13 with TRBJ2-7; tentative D call: TRBD2 (5 bases). V shed 5 bases and J shed 5 bases, with 16 bases lying between them. The germline gives CDR1 PRHDT, CDR2 FYEKMQ (reference sequence). The CDR3 has 14 residues. CDR3 DNA: TGTGCCAGCAGCCCGAACACGGGGAGCCACGAGCAGTACTTC. Encoded protein: CASSPNTGSHEQYF.

This sequence joins TRBV7-3 and TRBJ2-5; the match to TRBD1 covers 9 bases. The CDR3 consists of 15 residues. Trimming removed 0 bases from V and 4 bases from J; junction bases left unmatched: 3. Per germline, CDR1 SGHTA and CDR2 FQGTGA. Here the CDR3 DNA reads TGTGCCAGCAGCTTAACGGGACAGGGCCGAGAGACCCAGTACTTC. Protein: CASSLTGQGRETQYF.

This clone turned up a few times. V usage is TRBV5-1 and J usage is TRBJ1-1; tentatively, D is TRBD1 (6 bases). The CDR3 totals 14 residues. Between the trimmed V and J ends, which lost 5 bases and 1 base, there was a span of 12 bases. Germline V gene data show CDR1 as SGHRS and CDR2 as YFSETQ. Here the CDR3 DNA reads TGCGCCAGCAGTACAACAGGGTCGAACACTGAAGCTTTCTTT. Encoded protein: CASSTTGSNTEAFF.

The chain joins TRBV19 to TRBJ1-1; D is unresolved. The V end was cut by 4 bases, the J end by 6 bases, with 6 bases between. CDR1 and CDR2 from the germline V gene are LNHDA and SQIVND (reference sequence). The CDR3 is 11 amino acids. The CDR3 sequence is CASSTGPEAFF. CDR3 sequence (DNA): TGTGCCAGTAGTACGGGTCCTGAAGCTTTCTTT.

The chain has TRBV7-2 and TRBJ2-7, with a possible D match to TRBD1 (6 bases). Germline V gene lookup returns CDR1 SGHTA and CDR2 FQGNSA. There are 12 residues in the CDR3. Trimming removed 11 bases at V and 0 bases at J, with 11 bases between. CDR3 protein: CASWTASYEQYF. The CDR3 DNA reads as TGTGCCTCTTGGACAGCCTCCTACGAGCAGTACTTC.

This clone was seen a few times. The chain recombines TRBV14 with TRBJ2-7; TRBD2 aligns across 15 bases. Germline CDR1 SGHDN, CDR2 FVKESK. V lost 2 bases, J lost 1 base, and 9 bases stayed unmatched. The CDR3 loop spans 19 amino acids. This CDR3 reads CASSQIQPGLAGGSYEQYF. CDR3 nucleotides: TGTGCCAGCAGCCAAATCCAACCGGGACTAGCGGGGGGTTCCTACGAGCAGTACTTC.

The chain is built from TRBV2 and TRBJ2-3; TRBD2 matches at 8 bases. V lost 6 bases, J lost 1 base, and 6 bases stayed unmatched. The germline V gene encodes CDR1 SNHLY and CDR2 FYNNEI. This CDR3 has 15 residues. The CDR3, as DNA: TGTGCCAGCAGGAGCGGGAGATATGGCACAGATACGCAGTATTTT. Translated: CASRSGRYGTDTQYF.

This chain connects TRBV18 to TRBJ1-1; a weak D match, TRBD1 (6 bases). Trimming removed 4 bases at V and 2 bases at J, with 8 bases between. The CDR3 has 13 residues. From germline, CDR1 is KGHSH and CDR2 LQKENI. CDR3: CASSQGENTEAFF. The CDR3 DNA sequence: TGTGCCAGCTCACAGGGGGAAAACACTGAAGCTTTCTTT.

The gene calls are TRBV6-1 and TRBJ2-7; TRBD1 matches 7 bases. V lost 4 bases to trimming and J lost 0 bases; unmatched junction nucleotides: 9. CDR1 and CDR2 (germline): MNHNS, SASEGT. This CDR3 has 16 residues. The CDR3 sequence is CASSVNMGQISYEQYF. The CDR3 DNA sequence: TGTGCCAGCAGTGTCAACATGGGACAGATCTCCTACGAGCAGTACTTC.

This CDR3 is CASSSAGTIYF. CDR3 DNA sequence: TGTGCCAGCAGTTCCGCCGGGACCATATATTTT. This rearrangement joins TRBV2 to TRBJ1-3; D gene unclear. Germline V gives CDR1 SNHLY, CDR2 FYNNEI. Trimming removed 5 bases from V and 10 bases from J, with 9 bases in between. The CDR3 runs 11 residues. The whole variable domain, remainder taken from reference TRBV2 and TRBJ1-3, is EPEVTQTPSHQVTQMGQEVILRCVPISNHLYFYWYRQILGQKVEFLVSFYNNEISEKSEIFDDQFSVERPDGSNFTLKIRSTKLEDSAMYFCASSSAGTIYFGEGSWLTVV.

This clone has more than one count but fewer than ten. The genes are TRBV19 and TRBJ2-6, with 9 bases identical to TRBD2. The CDR3 totals 17 residues. Germline CDR1 reads LNHDA; CDR2 reads SQIVND (reference sequence). Unmatched junction bases numbered 7, after V lost 7 bases and J lost 0 bases. CDR3 sequence: CASMGTSFHSGANVLTF. The CDR3 nucleotides are TGTGCCAGTATGGGGACTAGCTTTCACTCTGGGGCCAACGTCCTGACTTTC.